Each of the 20 T cell receptor beta chains below was sequenced from the same sample in a study of shared clonotypes between healthy human individuals. TCRdb's table, derived via immunoSEQ multiplex PCR, lists solely in-frame clones and lacks some. The table records about 2.4 million clones, 93% of them present only once. The sequenced sample was naive CD4+ T cells from PBMCs. The subset: CD45RA+ positively selected. The receptors stem from a man aged 18 to 29 in good health. Some clones in this sample may be carry-over from other donors' samples.

The chain employs TRBV19 and TRBJ2-3; a weak D match, TRBD2 (8 bases). The ends were cut back, 5 bases at V and 5 bases at J, with 26 bases in the middle. This CDR3 has 18 residues. Germline assignment: CDR1 LNHDA and CDR2 SQIVND (reference sequence). CDR3 sequence: CASSSLGGAGGSGDTQYF. CDR3 DNA sequence: TGTGCCAGTAGTTCCCTCGGGGGGGCAGGGGGATCCGGAGATACGCAGTATTTT.

The chain uses TRBV5-1 and TRBJ2-2; 7 nucleotides line up with TRBD2. CDR3 size: 14 residues. Germline CDR1 reads SGHRS; CDR2 reads YFSETQ. V was clipped by 4 bases and J by 0 bases; unmatched bases: 0. The CDR3 coding sequence is TGCGCCAGCAGCGCGGGGGCGAACACCGGGGAGCTGTTTTTT. This translates into CASSAGANTGELFF. The variable domain in full, completed from reference TRBV5-1 and TRBJ2-2, reads KAGVTQTPRYLIKTRGQQVTLSCSPISGHRSVSWYQQTPGQGLQFLFEYFSETQRNKGNFPGRFSGRQFSNSRSEMNVSTLELGDSALYLCASSAGANTGELFFGEGSRLTVL.

This clone appeared once. The chain is built from TRBV5-3 and TRBJ2-2; 12 bases fit TRBD2. Being an ORF, TRBV5-3 has a function that is uncertain. The CDR3 is 17 residues long. V lost 4 bases to trimming and J lost 4 bases; unmatched junction nucleotides: 8. The CDR3 nucleotides are TGTGCCAGAAGCATTCTAGCGGGAGGGCGGGGCACCGGGGAGCTGTTTTTT. Its translation is CARSILAGGRGTGELFF.

This clone is a singleton in its sample. The rearrangement joins TRBV7-2 to TRBJ1-2, with D possibly being TRBD1 (5 bases). CDR1 is SGHTA and CDR2 is FQGNSA in the germline V gene. V was cut by 5 bases and J by 5 bases, with 18 bases left in between. CDR3 size: 15 residues. The CDR3 DNA is TGTGCCAGCAGCGCGAGGGCCGGGGACCTATATGGCTACACCTTC. This gives the protein CASSARAGDLYGYTF.

Comment on this clone: The same CDR3 also results from other DNA sequences found in this sample. This chain connects TRBV25-1 to TRBJ1-2; D uncertain. Trimming removed 1 base at V and 7 bases at J, with 4 bases between. The CDR3 loop spans 11 amino acids. Per germline, CDR1 MGHDK and CDR2 SYGVNS. The CDR3 region is CASSESGGYTF. The CDR3 DNA sequence: TGTGCCAGCAGTGAATCAGGTGGCTACACCTTC.

This clone occurred once. Other DNA sequences of this sample code for an identical CDR3. The rearrangement uses TRBV5-1 and TRBJ2-1; no clear D gene. V lost 0 bases to trimming and J lost 3 bases, with 7 bases between them. Per the germline V gene, CDR1 is SGHRS and CDR2 is YFSETQ. The CDR3 is 14 residues long. CDR3 in DNA: TGCGCCAGCAGCTTGGTCGGAAACTACAATGAGCAGTTCTTC. Amino acids: CASSLVGNYNEQFF.

About this clone: The same CDR3 can be traced to other DNA sequences in this sample. This chain connects TRBV30 to TRBJ1-5; 9 bases are shared with TRBD1. The CDR3 length is 13 residues. J lost 4 bases, V lost 3 bases, and 1 base had no gene match. Germline-derived CDR1 and CDR2 are GTSNPN and SVGIG (reference sequence). The CDR3 loop reads CAWSGTGNQPQHF. As DNA, the CDR3 is TGTGCCTGGAGCGGGACAGGGAATCAGCCCCAGCATTTT.

The chain is built from TRBV28 and TRBJ2-3; D might be TRBD2 (6 bases). This CDR3 has 14 amino acids. V lost 2 bases, J lost 3 bases, and 9 bases lay in between. The germline gives CDR1 MDHEN, CDR2 SYDVKM. CDR3 nucleotide sequence: TGTGCCAGCAGTTTAATCCGGGGGACAGATACGCAGTATTTT. Amino acids: CASSLIRGTDTQYF.

This sequence joins TRBV7-3 and TRBJ2-7, with 7 bases lining up with TRBD1. The CDR3 totals 15 residues. V lost 1 base, J lost 6 bases, and 9 bases stayed unmatched. Germline lookup yields CDR1 SGHTA and CDR2 FQGTGA. CDR3 sequence reads: CASSLIAGPGGEQYF. CDR3 DNA sequence: TGTGCCAGCAGCTTAATCGCGGGCCCAGGGGGCGAGCAGTACTTC.

The chain joins TRBV29-1 to TRBJ2-7; 11 nucleotides align to TRBD2. Looked up from germline, CDR1 is SQVTM and CDR2 is ANQGSEA. V shed 6 bases, J shed 5 bases, and the junction held 6 bases outside the gene matches. The CDR3 covers 13 residues. For the CDR3, the DNA is TGCAGCGTCATCGGACTAGCGGGTCACGAGCAGTACTTC. Encoded protein: CSVIGLAGHEQYF.

The genes are TRBV27 and TRBJ2-7, with D possibly TRBD1 on 6 matching bases. Per the germline V gene, CDR1 is MNHEY and CDR2 is SMNVEV (reference sequence). This CDR3 contains 15 residues. Trimming stripped 4 bases from V and 3 bases from J, with 16 bases between. The CDR3 loop reads CASSSGTLNLYEQYF. CDR3 sequence (DNA): TGTGCCAGCAGTTCCGGGACACTTAACCTCTACGAGCAGTACTTC.

The chain recombines TRBV7-9 with TRBJ2-3; 11 nucleotides match TRBD2. From germline, CDR1 is SEHNR and CDR2 FQNEAQ (reference sequence). This CDR3 comprises 16 residues. V dropped 5 bases and J dropped 2; count of bases not matched to a gene: 6. CDR3 sequence: CASSPGLAGVTDTQYF. CDR3 coding DNA: TGTGCCAGCAGCCCAGGACTAGCGGGCGTCACAGATACGCAGTATTTT.

The V and J genes are TRBV21-1 and TRBJ2-5; the table calls TRBD1, which could not be checked here. TRBV21-1 constitutes a pseudogene. This CDR3 is built from 15 residues. CDR3 DNA: TGTGCCAGCAGCCCTCCTGGACAGGGTAATGAGACCCAGTACTTC. Protein product: CASSPPGQGNETQYF.

The V gene is TRBV28, the J gene TRBJ2-7; 7 bases map to TRBD2. V lost 10 bases to trimming and J lost 2 bases; unmatched junction nucleotides: 11. From germline, CDR1 is MDHEN and CDR2 SYDVKM. The CDR3 extends over 14 amino acids. The CDR3 bases are TGTGCCACCGCCCCCGGGGGGAGAACCTACGAGCAGTACTTC. It translates to CATAPGGRTYEQYF. Complete variable domain (other parts from reference TRBV28 and TRBJ2-7): DVKVTQSSRYLVKRTGEKVFLECVQDMDHENMFWYRQDPGLGLRLIYFSYDVKMKEKGDIPEGYSVSREKKERFSLILESASTNQTSMYLCATAPGGRTYEQYFGPGTRLTVT.

In its sample, this clone was seen once. V and J are TRBV28 and TRBJ1-1; 8 bases match TRBD1. Trimming removed 5 bases from V and 7 bases from J; junction bases left unmatched: 6. The germline V gene encodes CDR1 MDHEN and CDR2 SYDVKM. This CDR3 comprises 13 residues. CDR3 sequence: CASSPRTGFEAFF. CDR3 bases: TGTGCCAGCAGTCCCCGGACAGGGTTTGAAGCTTTCTTT.

J is TRBJ2-5 and V is TRBV5-1; D not resolved. The CDR3 is 14 amino acids. The V gene's germline CDR1 is SGHRS and CDR2 YFSETQ. The V end lost 1 base, the J end lost 4 bases, and 11 bases lay between the germline ends. DNA for the CDR3: TGCGCCAGCAGCTTGACAGCCCGGTCAGAGACCCAGTACTTC. Its translation is CASSLTARSETQYF.

This clone has more than one count but fewer than ten. V gene TRBV5-4 combines with J gene TRBJ2-1; 10 nucleotides align to TRBD2. Germline-derived CDR1 and CDR2 are SGHNT and YYREEE (reference sequence). This CDR3 is built from 15 residues. Trimming took 3 bases from V and 5 from J; bases not matched to a gene: 5. CDR3 sequence: CASSSSGRGNNEQFF. CDR3 DNA: TGTGCCAGCAGCTCTAGCGGGAGAGGGAACAATGAGCAGTTCTTC.

This chain joins TRBV28 and TRBJ1-5; unclear D gene. Trimming took 5 bases from V and 0 from J, leaving 14 bases between them. Germline lookup yields CDR1 MDHEN and CDR2 SYDVKM. This CDR3 is 16 amino acids long. The CDR3 protein is CASSVTAYYSNQPQHF. The CDR3 DNA sequence: TGTGCCAGCAGTGTAACAGCTTATTATAGCAATCAGCCCCAGCATTTT.

This sequence joins TRBV29-1 and TRBJ2-7; TRBD2 agrees at 8 bases. Per the germline V gene, CDR1 is SQVTM and CDR2 is ANQGSEA. The trim removed 5 bases at V and 6 bases at J, leaving 6 bases unmatched. The CDR3 has 12 amino acids. The CDR3 loop is CSVRSGKGEQYF. CDR3 sequence (DNA): TGCAGCGTTCGTAGCGGGAAAGGCGAGCAGTACTTC.

The V and J genes are TRBV29-1 and TRBJ2-7; a possible D gene is TRBD2 (6 bases). Germline V lookup: CDR1 SQVTM, CDR2 ANQGSEA. The CDR3 covers 13 residues. V dropped 3 bases and J dropped 6 bases, with 15 bases sitting between them. CDR3 amino acids: CSVDGSGPAEQYF. DNA of the CDR3: TGCAGCGTTGACGGGAGTGGGCCTGCCGAGCAGTACTTC.